These T cell receptor beta chains were read from a single sample in a study of patients and donors after allogeneic stem cell transplantation. MiXCR, run by TCRdb on the RT-PCR reads, gives a single entry per CDR3 protein. Of approximately 220,000 distinct CDR3 sequences listed, about 38% are singletons. Material for sequencing was blood, either unsorted or a sorted T cell fraction (not recorded which). Receptor source: a human donor who was either an allogeneic HSCT recipient or a stem cell or donor lymphocyte infusion donor (not recorded which). It is not recorded whose cells these are; they may come from a transplant donor. Each CDR3 is given with its conserved first and last residue. D genes are given only for firm matches. Clone size appears in some rows only: once, few, many, or a class for an expanded clone.

d_call	clone_size	v_call	j_call	cdr3_aa	cdr3_nt
-	once	TRBV7-2	TRBJ1-3	CASSLFLASGNTIYF	TGTGCCAGCAGCTTATTTCTAGCCTCTGGAAACACCATATATTTT
-	-	TRBV5-1	TRBJ2-3	CASSADSAADTQYF	TGCGCCAGCAGCGCAGACAGTGCAGCAGATACGCAGTATTTT
TRBD2	once	TRBV3-1	TRBJ2-3	CASTPSSGGPSTDTQYF	TGTGCCAGCACCCCTTCTAGCGGGGGGCCTAGCACAGATACGCAGTATTTT
-	-	TRBV7-2	TRBJ2-5	CASSLASVQTQYF	TGTGCCAGCAGCTTAGCTAGCGTCCAGACCCAGTACTTC
TRBD1	few	TRBV10-3	TRBJ1-5	CAISDHPPTGGQPQHF	TGTGCCATCAGTGATCACCCGCCGACAGGGGGTCAGCCCCAGCATTTT
-	few	TRBV27	TRBJ1-6	CASSLEGSYNSPLHF	TGTGCCAGCAGTTTAGAGGGGAGCTATAATTCACCCCTCCACTTT
-	-	TRBV12-3/TRBV12-4	TRBJ1-1	CASANGPVRGREAFF	TGTGCCAGCGCCAACGGGCCAGTGCGGGGGAGAGAAGCTTTCTTT
-	few	TRBV12-3/TRBV12-4	TRBJ2-2	CASSPSLTGELFF	TGTGCCAGCAGTCCCTCCCTGACCGGGGAGCTGTTTTTT
-	few	TRBV28	TRBJ2-7	CASSLYGGTGYEQYF	TGTGCCAGCAGTTTATACGGAGGGACCGGCTACGAGCAGTACTTC
-	-	TRBV27	TRBJ2-4	CASSHGGFENIQYF	TGTGCCAGCAGTCACGGGGGCTTCGAAAACATTCAGTACTTC
TRBD1	-	TRBV13	TRBJ2-3	CASSTGQGADTQYF	TGTGCCAGCAGCACCGGACAGGGAGCAGATACGCAGTATTTT
-	-	TRBV7-8	TRBJ1-6	CASSTDGTLHF	TGTGCCAGCAGCACTGACGGGACCCTCCACTTT
TRBD1	-	TRBV12-3/TRBV12-4	TRBJ1-6	CASSFGTGEFSPLHF	TGTGCCAGCAGTTTTGGTACAGGGGAATTTTCACCCCTCCACTTT
-	-	TRBV12-3/TRBV12-4	TRBJ2-1	CASSTGGLSYNEQFF	TGTGCCAGCAGTACGGGGGGCCTGTCCTACAATGAGCAGTTCTTC
-	-	TRBV3-1	TRBJ1-1	CASSQGWENTEAFF	TGTGCCAGCAGCCAAGGCTGGGAGAACACTGAAGCTTTCTTT
TRBD2	-	TRBV11-2	TRBJ2-3	CASSLIAGGPPTDTQYF	TGTGCCAGCAGCCTAATAGCGGGGGGGCCCCCGACAGATACGCAGTATTTT
-	once	TRBV5-1	TRBJ2-3	CASSLEGVLTDTQYF	TGCGCCAGCAGCTTGGAGGGGGTGTTGACAGATACGCAGTATTTT
-	few	TRBV12-3/TRBV12-4	TRBJ1-1	CASSLGGGSGTEAFF	TGTGCCAGCAGCCTCGGCGGGGGAAGCGGCACTGAAGCTTTCTTT
-	-	TRBV7-9	TRBJ2-5	CASSSDGRVGLETQYF	TGTGCCAGCAGCTCCGATGGTAGGGTCGGGCTAGAGACCCAGTACTTC
TRBD1	-	TRBV25-1	TRBJ1-1	CASSVDRGAAFF	TGTGCCAGCAGTGTGGACAGGGGAGCCGCTTTCTTT
-	-	TRBV6-2/TRBV6-3	TRBJ1-1	CASSLHRPWGTEAFF	TGTGCCAGCAGTCTACACAGACCCTGGGGCACTGAAGCTTTCTTT
-	-	TRBV5-1	TRBJ1-1	CASSLMSRRSKEAFF	TGCGCCAGCAGCTTAATGTCCCGGCGGAGTAAGGAAGCTTTCTTT
-	few	TRBV12-3/TRBV12-4	TRBJ1-2	CASSKEGKSNYGYTF	TGTGCCAGCAGTAAAGAGGGGAAATCTAACTATGGCTACACCTTC
TRBD2	few	TRBV29-1	TRBJ2-1	CSVGTSGYNEQFF	TGCAGCGTGGGGACTAGCGGTTACAATGAGCAGTTCTTC
-	-	TRBV19	TRBJ1-5	CASSPTSTAQGHF	TGTGCCAGTAGTCCTACATCGACAGCACAAGGGCATTTT
-	few	TRBV11-1	TRBJ1-1	CASSPPVGRYDTEAFF	TGTGCCAGCAGTCCCCCCGTTGGGCGGTACGACACTGAAGCTTTCTTT
-	-	TRBV18	TRBJ2-7	CASSPGSALSKYEQYF	TGTGCCAGCTCACCGGGGTCCGCCCTTTCCAAGTACGAGCAGTACTTC
-	-	TRBV7-9	TRBJ2-3	CASSGTHRDLTDTQYF	TGTGCCAGCAGCGGCACCCACAGGGACTTGACAGATACGCAGTATTTT
TRBD2	-	TRBV12-3/TRBV12-4	TRBJ2-1	CASSSRLAGGYNEQFF	TGTGCCAGCAGTTCCCGACTAGCGGGGGGTTACAATGAGCAGTTCTTC
-	-	TRBV4-1	TRBJ2-3	CASSRLWNTDTQYF	TGCGCCAGCAGCCGGCTGTGGAACACAGATACGCAGTATTTT
-	-	TRBV2	TRBJ2-7	CASSGQELYEQYF	TGTGCCAGCAGTGGGCAGGAACTCTACGAGCAGTACTTC
-	-	TRBV12-3/TRBV12-4	TRBJ1-6	CASSFRSQGLRSSYNSPLHF	TGTGCCAGCAGTTTCCGCTCGCAGGGCCTTAGGAGCTCCTATAATTCACCCCTCCACTTT
-	-	TRBV20-1	TRBJ2-1	CSGYSGLPLNEQFF	TGCAGTGGTTACTCGGGACTCCCGTTAAATGAGCAGTTCTTC
TRBD1	few	TRBV20-1	TRBJ1-1	CSARRDRGVGNTEAFF	TGCAGTGCTAGAAGGGACAGGGGAGTTGGGAACACTGAAGCTTTCTTT
-	once	TRBV10-3	TRBJ1-1	CAITEGAGTEAFF	TGTGCCATCACCGAAGGAGCTGGGACTGAAGCTTTCTTT
-	few	TRBV10-3	TRBJ1-3	CAISESWPTSGNTIYF	TGTGCCATCAGTGAGTCGTGGCCTACCTCTGGAAACACCATATATTTT
-	few	TRBV5-5	TRBJ1-2	CASSWDFNYGYTF	TGTGCCAGCAGCTGGGACTTTAACTATGGCTACACCTTC
-	-	TRBV28	TRBJ2-7	CASYRSSVDEQYF	TGTGCCAGTTACAGGAGTTCGGTTGACGAGCAGTACTTC
-	-	TRBV24-1	TRBJ1-1	CATSEGGTEAFF	TGTGCCACCAGTGAAGGGGGAACTGAAGCTTTCTTT
-	-	TRBV4-1	TRBJ1-4	CASSQGRATNEKLFF	TGCGCCAGCAGCCAAGGCAGAGCAACTAATGAAAAACTGTTTTTT
-	-	TRBV18	TRBJ1-2	CASSPPGSYGYTF	TGTGCCAGCTCACCACCGGGCAGCTATGGCTACACCTTC
-	many	TRBV6-5	TRBJ1-6	CASSYSPGRSPLHF	TGTGCCAGCAGTTACTCGCCAGGGAGGTCACCCCTCCACTTT
TRBD1	-	TRBV10-3	TRBJ2-7	CAIRGDRETYEQYF	TGTGCCATCAGGGGGGACAGGGAGACCTACGAGCAGTACTTC
-	few	TRBV7-3	TRBJ2-2	CASSLVGIGGELFF	TGTGCCAGCAGCTTGGTCGGGATCGGCGGGGAGCTGTTTTTT
-	-	TRBV7-9	TRBJ1-5	CASSLGREQPQHF	TGTGCCAGCAGCTTAGGGCGGGAGCAGCCCCAGCATTTT